The TCR beta chain under discussion was sequenced for a study of Ad26.COV2.S vaccination and SARS-CoV-2 variants. Overall study: Ad26.COV2.S was injected intramuscularly once or twice, 56 days apart. Study-level results: Total T cell responses may have been underestimated by the TCR breadth and depth analyses. Among vaccine recipients, spike-specific TCR breadth exceeded that of placebo recipients. It was reported that spike-specific CD8+ and CD4+ T cell responses were substantially broad after vaccination.

As concerns this clone: No antigen is known for it.

The table came from immunoSEQ multiplex PCR; TCRdb's copy has only in-frame clones and leaves some out. The profile shows approximately 450,000 clones, around 90% of them singletons. As for treatment: approximately 18 received Ad26.COV2.S at low or high dose, single or two shots; about 5 received placebo; per-sample allocation not given. Sampling happened 63 days after the first vaccine or placebo injection. The germline gives CDR1 MGHRA, CDR2 YSYEKL. The CDR3 is made up of 17 amino acids. V trimming: 0 bases; J trimming: 1 base; junction bases outside the gene matches: 5. The V and J genes are TRBV4-1 and TRBJ2-3; TRBD1 matches at 9 bases. The sequence came from a person aged 18 to 59 who received the Ad26.COV2.S COVID-19 vaccine or a placebo. This material consisted of peripheral blood, taken in a trial of Ad26.COV2.S vaccine versus placebo. CDR3 residues: CASSQDYRGRGTDTQYF. The CDR3, as DNA: TGCGCCAGCAGCCAAGATTACAGGGGGCGCGGCACAGATACGCAGTATTTT.